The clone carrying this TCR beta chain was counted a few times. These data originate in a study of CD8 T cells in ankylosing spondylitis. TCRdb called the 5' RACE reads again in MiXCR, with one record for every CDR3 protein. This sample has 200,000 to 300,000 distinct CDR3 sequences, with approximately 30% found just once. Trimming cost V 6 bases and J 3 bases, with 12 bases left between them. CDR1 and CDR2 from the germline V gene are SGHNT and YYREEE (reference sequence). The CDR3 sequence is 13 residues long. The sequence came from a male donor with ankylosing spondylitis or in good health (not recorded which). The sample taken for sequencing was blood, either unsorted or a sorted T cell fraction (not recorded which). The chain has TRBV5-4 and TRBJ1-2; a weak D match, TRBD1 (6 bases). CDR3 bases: TGTGCCAGCACGGTTGGGGGCGACTATGGCTACACCTTC. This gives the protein CASTVGGDYGYTF.